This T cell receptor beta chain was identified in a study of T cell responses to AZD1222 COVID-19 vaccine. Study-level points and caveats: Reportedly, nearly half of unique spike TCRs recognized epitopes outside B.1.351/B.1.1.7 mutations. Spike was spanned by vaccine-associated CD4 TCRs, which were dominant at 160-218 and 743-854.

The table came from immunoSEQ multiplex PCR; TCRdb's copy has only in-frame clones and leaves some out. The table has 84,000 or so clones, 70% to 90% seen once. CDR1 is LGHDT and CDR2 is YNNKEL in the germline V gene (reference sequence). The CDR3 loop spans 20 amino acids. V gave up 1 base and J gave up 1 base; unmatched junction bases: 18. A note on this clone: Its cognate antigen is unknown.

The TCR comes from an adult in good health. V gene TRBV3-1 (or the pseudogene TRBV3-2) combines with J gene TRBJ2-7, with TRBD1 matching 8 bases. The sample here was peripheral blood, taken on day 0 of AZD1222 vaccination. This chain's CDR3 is CASSQGGQGRGNLGSYEQYF. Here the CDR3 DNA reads TGTGCCAGCAGCCAAGGAGGACAGGGACGGGGGAATTTGGGATCCTACGAGCAGTACTTC.